This TCR beta chain came from a study of T cell responses to AZD1222 COVID-19 vaccine. Generated by immunoSEQ multiplex PCR, the TCRdb table keeps only in-frame clones and is missing some. The repertoire holds roughly 250,000 clones, 85% to 95% seen once, with 0.55% in the top ten. J gave up 6 bases and V 5 bases, and 4 bases lay outside the gene matches. The CDR3 length is 13 residues. CDR1 KGHSH and CDR2 LQKENI come from the germline V gene. V is TRBV18 and J is TRBJ2-7; 10 positions match TRBD2. The sample in question was peripheral blood, obtained on day 0 of AZD1222 vaccination. This TCR came from an adult in good health. DNA for the CDR3: TGTGCCAGCTCAGGGACTAGCGCAGGCGAGCAGTACTTC. This gives the protein CASSGTSAGEQYF.